Each of the 12 T cell receptor beta chains below was sequenced from the same sample in a study of long-term antiretroviral therapy in people with HIV. The assay used was immunoSEQ (version v3.0), run at survey level. Profiled with immunoSEQ multiplex PCR; TCRdb holds only in-frame clones, not every one. The table records 30,000 to 40,000 clones, about 74% of them present only once. Sequences were derived from unsorted PBMCs, sampled 2 years after starting antiretroviral therapy. The receptor set was obtained from a woman between 45 and 60 years old with HIV.

Notes on this clone: Other DNA sequences in this sample translate to the same CDR3. The CDR3 is CASSVVSGGTDTQYF. CDR3 sequence (DNA): TGTGCCAGCAGCGTAGTGAGCGGTGGCACAGATACGCAGTATTTT. The chain joins TRBV9 to TRBJ2-3; D might be TRBD2 (5 bases). From germline, CDR1 is SGDLS and CDR2 YYNGEE. This CDR3 has 15 residues. Deletions cut 0 bases from V and 1 base from J, with 9 bases between.

This chain connects TRBV6-1 to TRBJ2-7, with D possibly matching TRBD1 (7 bases). The germline V and J ends were trimmed by 4 bases and 3 bases, with 19 bases remaining between them. Germline V gene data show CDR1 as MNHNS and CDR2 as SASEGT. The CDR3 consists of 16 residues. For the CDR3, the DNA is TGTGCCAGCAGTGTCCTCGGGGAGGACAGGTACTACGAGCAGTACGTC. This encodes CASSVLGEDRYYEQYV.

DNA of the CDR3: TGTGCCAGCAGCTTATCCGGGACTTCCCATACGGCTTTCTTT. Its translation: CASSLSGTSHTAFF. V gene TRBV7-3 combines with J gene TRBJ1-1; D possibly corresponds to TRBD1 (5 bases). The germline gives CDR1 SGHTA, CDR2 FQGTGA. The V and J ends lost 2 bases and 11 bases respectively, with 18 bases between them. The CDR3 is 14 residues long. Full variable domain (outside the CDR3, taken from reference TRBV7-3 and TRBJ1-1): GAGVSQTPSNKVTEKGKYVELRCDPISGHTALYWYRQSLGQGPEFLIYFQGTGAADDSGLPNDRFFAVRPEGSVSTLKIQRTERGDSAVYLCASSLSGTSHTAFFGQGTRLTVV.

The rearrangement uses TRBV7-8 and TRBJ2-3; 8 bases fit TRBD2. Germline V gene lookup returns CDR1 SGHVS and CDR2 FQNEAQ. The CDR3 totals 15 residues. V lost 4 bases to trimming and J lost 3 bases; unmatched junction nucleotides: 6. CDR3 nucleotide sequence: TGTGCCAGCAGCTGGGGACGGGGGGGAACAGATACGCAGTATTTT. This translates into CASSWGRGGTDTQYF.

This clone was seen a handful of times. This chain uses TRBV19 with TRBJ2-2; possibly TRBD2 for D (6 bases). The CDR3 has 16 amino acids. Germline V gene lookup returns CDR1 LNHDA and CDR2 SQIVND (reference sequence). Trimming shortened V by 5 bases and J by 4 bases, and 17 bases separated the two germline ends. The CDR3 here is CASSSRGLVSTGELFF. The CDR3 DNA sequence: TGTGCCAGTAGTTCTCGGGGACTCGTTAGCACCGGGGAGCTGTTTTTT.

A few counts support this clone. The V and J genes are TRBV6-6 and TRBJ2-7, with 10 bases fitting TRBD2. Trimming at V came to 7 bases and at J to 0 bases, leaving 3 bases not matched to a gene. Germline CDR1 is MNHNY and CDR2 is SVGAGI (reference sequence). The CDR3 spans 14 residues. CDR3 loop: CASTSGGASYEQYV. In nucleotides, the CDR3 is TGTGCCAGCACCAGCGGGGGGGCCTCCTACGAGCAGTACGTC.

The chain employs TRBV30 and TRBJ1-5, with TRBD1 as a possible D gene (5 bases). The germline CDR1 and CDR2 sequences are GTSNPN and SVGIG (reference sequence). V was pared by 1 base and J by 7 bases, with 14 bases between. The CDR3 spans 14 residues. CDR3 nucleotide sequence: TGTGCCTGGAGTGAGGAACAGGCGAGCCAGCCCCAGCATTTT. This gives the protein CAWSEEQASQPQHF. The full variable domain, in which reference TRBV30 and TRBJ1-5 provide the parts outside the CDR3, is SQTIHQWPATLVQPVGSPLSLECTVEGTSNPNLYWYRQAAGRGLQLLFYSVGIGQISSEVPQNLSASRPQDRQFILSSKKLLLSDSGFYLCAWSEEQASQPQHFGDGTRLSIL.

The chain links TRBV19 to TRBJ1-3, with TRBD1 matching 9 bases. The CDR3 is 14 residues long. The germline CDR1 and CDR2 sequences are LNHDA and SQIVND (reference sequence). V was pared by 7 bases and J by 5 bases, with 6 bases of the junction left unmatched. CDR3 amino acids: CASTDRGSRNTIYF. The CDR3 bases are TGTGCCAGTACCGACAGGGGGTCCCGAAACACCATATATTTT.

A single count supports this clone. V is TRBV5-4 and J is TRBJ2-4; D is perhaps TRBD1 (5 bases). The germline CDR1 and CDR2 sequences are SGHNT and YYREEE (reference sequence). Trimming took off 2 bases at V and 1 base at J, with 13 bases between the two ends. The CDR3 totals 16 residues. The CDR3: CASSLKGPRAKNIQYF. The DNA of the CDR3 is TGTGCCAGCAGCTTAAAGGGGCCTCGGGCCAAAAACATTCAGTACTTC. The full variable domain, with the rest looked up from reference TRBV5-4 and TRBJ2-4, is ETGVTQSPTHLIKTRGQQVTLRCSSQSGHNTVSWYQQALGQGPQFIFQYYREEENGRGNFPPRFSGLQFPNYSSELNVNALELDDSALYLCASSLKGPRAKNIQYFGAGTRLSVL.

This clone showed up just once. V gene TRBV11-2 combines with J gene TRBJ2-7; unclear D gene. Germline CDR1 SGHAT, CDR2 FQNNGV. CDR3 length: 14 amino acids. Trimming cost V 5 bases and J 2 bases, with 13 bases left between them. CDR3 DNA sequence: TGTGCCAGCAGCGGATCGACAATAACCTACGAGCAGTACTTC. Protein product: CASSGSTITYEQYF. Supplemented by reference TRBV11-2 and TRBJ2-7, the full variable domain reads EAGVAQSPRYKIIEKRQSVAFWCNPISGHATLYWYQQILGQGPKLLIQFQNNGVVDDSQLPKDRFSAERLKGVDSTLKIQPAKLEDSAVYLCASSGSTITYEQYFGPGTRLTVT.

The chain couples TRBV7-8 to TRBJ1-1; the D is unclear. Germline assignment: CDR1 SGHVS and CDR2 FQNEAQ. The CDR3 spans 11 residues. Trimming removed 5 bases from V and 1 base from J, with 2 bases in between. CDR3 in amino acids: CASSGNTEAFF. Written as DNA, the CDR3 is TGTGCCAGCAGCGGGAACACTGAAGCTTTCTTT.

The chain has TRBV7-2 and TRBJ2-7; D could derive from TRBD1 or TRBD2 (5 bases each). The CDR3 length is 14 residues. V was pared by 2 bases and J by 6 bases, with 14 bases between. Germline lookup yields CDR1 SGHTA and CDR2 FQGNSA. The CDR3 loop is CASSLPGPDGEQYF. Here the CDR3 DNA reads TGTGCCAGCAGCTTACCGGGACCCGACGGCGAGCAGTACTTC.